This passage covers 28 T cell receptor beta chains from one sample sequenced in a study of glioma-infiltrating T cells after dendritic cell vaccination (dated by TCRdb to 2016 to 2018). Library prep was done by the immunoSEQ multiplex PCR assay. As stored in TCRdb, this immuneACCESS dataset retains in-frame rearrangements with V and J assigned. A fraction of the clones does not appear; measured against another copy, unresolved V genes explain less than half of the discrepancy, and the remainder lacks a known reason. This sample has 95,000 or so clones in its table, and about 84% of those were observed once. Of the sample, less than 3% falls within the top ten clones. Sequenced material: blood, taken before dendritic cell vaccination. Every receptor here comes from a human donor with glioblastoma.

This clone was detected only a few times. The rearrangement joins TRBV7-9 to TRBJ1-5; TRBD1 is a possible D gene (5 bases). The germline V and J ends were trimmed by 1 base and 7 bases, with 14 bases remaining between them. The CDR3 spans 15 residues. Looked up from germline, CDR1 is SEHNR and CDR2 is FQNEAQ (reference sequence). This CDR3 is CASSLDRQGQQPQHF. Here the CDR3 DNA reads TGTGCCAGCAGCTTAGATCGGCAGGGCCAGCAGCCCCAGCATTTT.

This rearrangement joins TRBV7-8 to TRBJ1-1, with D possibly TRBD1 on 6 matching bases. Germline-derived CDR1 and CDR2 are SGHVS and FQNEAQ. This CDR3 is built from 15 residues. Trimming stripped 5 bases from V and 3 bases from J, with 16 bases between. The CDR3 loop reads CASSSTGFGYTEAFF. Here the CDR3 DNA reads TGTGCCAGCAGCAGTACAGGGTTTGGGTACACTGAAGCTTTCTTT.

This chain joins TRBV30 and TRBJ2-3; weak D call: TRBD1 (6 bases). V was shortened by 5 bases and J by 6 bases, with 15 bases between the two germline ends. Germline V gene sequence: CDR1 GTSNPN, CDR2 SVGIG (reference sequence). The CDR3 loop spans 13 amino acids. The CDR3 nucleotides are TGTGCCTGGGAAGTGGGGGCCTTGGATACGCAGTATTTT. It encodes CAWEVGALDTQYF.

The gene calls are TRBV7-9 and TRBJ1-2; 7 nucleotides line up with TRBD1. Germline CDR1 SEHNR, CDR2 FQNEAQ (reference sequence). The CDR3 length is 15 residues. The junction had 9 bases not matched to a gene; V was cut back by 1 base and J by 7 bases. The CDR3 reads CASSLGRDSLSGYTF. The CDR3 DNA sequence: TGTGCCAGCAGCTTAGGTCGGGACAGTCTAAGTGGCTACACCTTC.

This clone was counted a few times. At one of its ends the junction is not consistent with the germline gene, which may arise from a read error. This chain connects TRBV19 to TRBJ1-4; D gene unclear. Per germline, CDR1 LNHDA and CDR2 SQIVND (reference sequence). The CDR3 sequence is 11 residues long. CDR3 nucleotide sequence: TGTGCCAGTAGTATCGAACGAGGTGTGATTTTT. It codes for CASSIERGVIF.

The chain combines TRBV9 with TRBJ1-2; TRBD1 is a possible D gene (6 bases). Trimming left V 0 bases short and J 0 bases short, with 15 bases between. The CDR3 spans 17 residues. Germline values: CDR1 SGDLS, CDR2 YYNGEE. CDR3 amino acids: CASSVATRGGSNYGYTF. The CDR3 coding sequence is TGTGCCAGCAGCGTAGCTACGAGGGGGGGTTCTAACTATGGCTACACCTTC.

The V gene is TRBV19, the J gene TRBJ1-5; weak D call: TRBD1 (5 bases). V lost 5 bases and J 4 bases, leaving 6 bases between the germline ends. Germline V gives CDR1 LNHDA, CDR2 SQIVND (reference sequence). CDR3 length: 12 residues. The CDR3 here is CASSYRNQPQHF. The DNA for the CDR3 is TGTGCCAGTAGTTACAGGAATCAGCCCCAGCATTTT. The entire variable domain, with the rest obtained from reference TRBV19 and TRBJ1-5, is as follows: DGGITQSPKYLFRKEGQNVTLSCEQNLNHDAMYWYRQDPGQGLRLIYYSQIVNDFQKGDIAEGYSVSREKKESFPLTVTSAQKNPTAFYLCASSYRNQPQHFGDGTRLSIL.

This clone occurred a few times. V is TRBV6-6 and J is TRBJ1-2, with no clear D. Looked up from germline, CDR1 is MNHNY and CDR2 is SVGAGI (reference sequence). The CDR3 covers 11 residues. V was pared by 8 bases and J by 3 bases, with 7 bases between. The CDR3 DNA reads TGTGCCAGCGGCTTGGACTATGGCTACACCTTC. Its translation: CASGLDYGYTF.

The V call is TRBV2, the J call TRBJ2-3; D is uncertain. Per germline, CDR1 SNHLY and CDR2 FYNNEI. CDR3 length: 14 amino acids. The ends were cut back, 6 bases at V and 0 bases at J, with 10 bases in the middle. DNA of the CDR3: TGTGCCAGCAGCGCCCTGGCTAGCACAGATACGCAGTATTTT. Translated: CASSALASTDTQYF.

On this clone: An end of the junction differs from the germline gene, which may be a read error. The sample contains more than one DNA sequence encoding this CDR3. The gene calls are TRBV7-9 and TRBJ1-2; TRBD1 might be the D (5 bases). There are 14 residues in the CDR3. Germline loops: CDR1 SEHNR, CDR2 FQNEAQ (reference sequence). CDR3 in DNA: TGCGCCAGCAGCCCACGGGGGATGCCCTATGGCTACACCTTC. Amino acid sequence: CASSPRGMPYGYTF.

This rearrangement joins TRBV30 to TRBJ1-3; no reliable D call. Trimming took 0 bases from V and 2 from J, leaving 8 bases between them. The CDR3 spans 14 residues. The germline V gene has CDR1 GTSNPN and CDR2 SVGIG (reference sequence). The CDR3: CAWSVLSPGNTIYF. The DNA of the CDR3 is TGTGCCTGGAGTGTACTCTCTCCTGGAAACACCATATATTTT.

This chain connects TRBV27 to TRBJ2-3, with 8 bases fitting TRBD1. The ends lost 5 bases at V and 5 bases at J; junction bases unmatched: 9. CDR3 length: 15 amino acids. The V gene's germline CDR1 is MNHEY and CDR2 SMNVEV (reference sequence). The chain's CDR3 is CASSLRQGTKDTQYF. The CDR3 DNA reads as TGTGCCAGCAGTCTCCGACAGGGGACAAAAGATACGCAGTATTTT.

J is TRBJ1-5 and V is TRBV7-2; tentatively, D is TRBD1 (5 bases). The CDR3 length is 12 residues. V shed 8 bases and J shed 7 bases, with 12 bases lying between them. Germline assignment: CDR1 SGHTA and CDR2 FQGNSA. The CDR3 DNA sequence: TGTGCCAGCTCGACAGCGGGGCAGCCCCAGCATTTT. Protein product: CASSTAGQPQHF.

CDR3 sequence reads: CASSLGASSLSTGELFF. In DNA form, the CDR3 reads TGTGCCAGCAGCTTAGGAGCGTCAAGTCTTTCCACCGGGGAGCTGTTTTTT. The V call is TRBV7-6, the J call TRBJ2-2, with D unresolved. V lost 1 base, J lost 4 bases, and 16 bases lay in between. This CDR3 is 17 amino acids long. Germline assignment: CDR1 SGHVS and CDR2 FNYEAQ.

V is TRBV5-4 and J is TRBJ2-7; no clear D. Germline CDR1 is SGHNT and CDR2 is YYREEE (reference sequence). V shed 1 base and J shed 3 bases, with 8 bases lying between them. The CDR3 is 13 residues long. The CDR3 nucleotides are TGTGCCAGCAGCTTGCCCAGAAACTACGAGCAGTACTTC. It translates to CASSLPRNYEQYF.

This rearrangement joins TRBV21-1 to TRBJ2-7; the table calls TRBD2, which could not be checked here. TRBV21-1 corresponds to a pseudogene. The CDR3 sequence is 19 residues long. CDR3 nucleotides: TGTGCCAGCAGCCCCCAACCCAAGAGGCGGCGGGAGAAGCAGGACGAGCAGTACTTC. Protein sequence: CASSPQPKRRREKQDEQYF.

V and J are TRBV4-3 and TRBJ2-5, with 7 bases matching TRBD1. The CDR3 extends over 15 amino acids. The germline V gene has CDR1 LGHNA and CDR2 YSLEER. J was trimmed by 5 bases and V by 4 bases; bases with no gene match: 10. The CDR3 sequence: CASSRTFDRVETQYF. In DNA form, the CDR3 reads TGCGCCAGCAGCCGGACATTCGACAGGGTGGAGACCCAGTACTTC.

The chain combines TRBV2 with TRBJ2-7; 10 bases align to TRBD1. From germline, CDR1 is SNHLY and CDR2 FYNNEI. Trimming at V came to 7 bases and at J to 5 bases, leaving 5 bases not matched to a gene. The CDR3 extends over 13 amino acids. DNA for the CDR3: TGTGCCAGCACTGCGGGGACAGGGGACGAGCAGTACTTC. Amino acid sequence: CASTAGTGDEQYF.

CDR3 residues: CASSHQAGGSYEQYF. In DNA form, the CDR3 reads TGCGCCAGCAGCCACCAAGCGGGAGGGTCCTACGAGCAGTACTTC. This chain joins TRBV4-1 and TRBJ2-7; TRBD2 matches 10 bases. The junction had 3 bases not matched to a gene; V was cut back by 3 bases and J by 1 base. The CDR3 runs 15 residues. The germline gives CDR1 MGHRA, CDR2 YSYEKL.

The rearrangement uses TRBV27 and TRBJ2-5; TRBD1 matches 8 bases. The end of the DNA fits TRBJ2-7 better, so the J call may be wrong. Germline CDR1 MNHEY, CDR2 SMNVEV (reference sequence). The length of the CDR3 is 18 residues. The chain's CDR3 is CASSLIEPQGVPSYEQYF. As DNA, the CDR3 is TGTGCCAGCAGTTTGATCGAGCCACAGGGGGTTCCTTCCTACGAGCAGTACTTC.

The gene calls are TRBV5-6 and TRBJ2-1; 7 bases align to TRBD1. Trimming removed 7 bases from V and 5 bases from J; junction bases left unmatched: 6. This CDR3 contains 13 residues. Germline V CDR1 and CDR2: SGHDT, YYEEEE. CDR3 bases: TGTGCCAGCGTTTGGCAGGGGGACAATGAGCAGTTCTTC. Translating it yields CASVWQGDNEQFF. Complete variable domain (other parts from reference TRBV5-6 and TRBJ2-1): DAGVTQSPTHLIKTRGQQVTLRCSPKSGHDTVSWYQQALGQGPQFIFQYYEEEERQRGNFPDRFSGHQFPNYSSELNVNALLLGDSALYLCASVWQGDNEQFFGPGTRLTVL.

This clone was seen a few times. The chain carries TRBV16 and TRBJ2-5, with 8 positions matching TRBD1. In germline, CDR1 is KGHSY, CDR2 FQNENV. There are 15 residues in the CDR3. V lost 4 bases and J lost 1; bases outside the gene matches: 5. The CDR3 spells CASSLGTGPQETQYF. The CDR3 DNA sequence: TGTGCCAGCAGCCTTGGGACAGGCCCCCAAGAGACCCAGTACTTC.

CDR3 residues: CASSPPRGIVETQYF. The CDR3 DNA follows: TGTGCCAGCAGCCCCCCGCGGGGAATCGTGGAGACCCAGTACTTC. This rearrangement joins TRBV5-4 to TRBJ2-5; the D gene is possibly TRBD2 (6 bases). V was cut by 4 bases and J by 5 bases, with 18 bases left in between. Germline V gene lookup returns CDR1 SGHNT and CDR2 YYREEE (reference sequence). CDR3 length: 15 residues.

For the CDR3, the DNA is TGTGCCAGCAGCGTAGCGCCTAGCGGACCCTACGAGCAGTACTTC. It translates to CASSVAPSGPYEQYF. This sequence joins TRBV9 and TRBJ2-7, with TRBD2 identical over 7 bases. The CDR3 totals 15 residues. Germline assignment: CDR1 SGDLS and CDR2 YYNGEE. With V trimmed by 0 bases and J by 2 bases, 5 bases remained unmatched. The variable domain in full, completed from reference TRBV9 and TRBJ2-7, reads DSGVTQTPKHLITATGQRVTLRCSPRSGDLSVYWYQQSLDQGLQFLIQYYNGEERAKGNILERFSAQQFPDLHSELNLSSLELGDSALYFCASSVAPSGPYEQYFGPGTRLTVT.

This clone was detected only a few times. The chain has TRBV5-4 and TRBJ2-3; TRBD2 matches 10 bases. Losses at the gene ends were 0 bases for V and 3 bases for J; bases not matched to a gene: 7. This CDR3 comprises 17 residues. Germline CDR1 and CDR2: SGHNT and YYREEE (reference sequence). The CDR3 nucleotides are TGTGCCAGCAGCTTGGGAGCGGGGGGGCGAAGGACAGATACGCAGTATTTT. Protein sequence: CASSLGAGGRRTDTQYF.

The chain combines TRBV9 with TRBJ2-4, with 9 bases matching TRBD2. V lost 3 bases to trimming and J lost 5 bases; unmatched junction nucleotides: 3. CDR3 length: 14 amino acids. The germline V gene encodes CDR1 SGDLS and CDR2 YYNGEE. CDR3 DNA: TGTGCCAGCAGCGCGCCTAGCGGGGAAAACATTCAGTACTTC. This gives the protein CASSAPSGENIQYF.

The rearrangement links TRBV6-4 to TRBJ2-1; perhaps TRBD2 as D (5 bases). The CDR3 has 13 amino acids. Trimming took off 6 bases at V and 1 base at J, with 7 bases between the two ends. Germline CDR1 and CDR2: MRHNA and SNTAGT. In nucleotides, the CDR3 is TGTGCCAGCAGCAGCGGATCCTACAATGAGCAGTTCTTC. Translating gives CASSSGSYNEQFF.

V usage is TRBV9 and J usage is TRBJ2-3; possible D gene TRBD2, 5 bases. There are 19 residues in the CDR3. Germline-derived CDR1 and CDR2 are SGDLS and YYNGEE. The V end lost 0 bases, the J end lost 7 bases, and 27 bases lay between the germline ends. The CDR3 nucleotides read TGTGCCAGCAGCGTAGCGGTAGGTGGGGTGAACGGGGATCGGAATACGCAGTATTTT. Protein: CASSVAVGGVNGDRNTQYF.